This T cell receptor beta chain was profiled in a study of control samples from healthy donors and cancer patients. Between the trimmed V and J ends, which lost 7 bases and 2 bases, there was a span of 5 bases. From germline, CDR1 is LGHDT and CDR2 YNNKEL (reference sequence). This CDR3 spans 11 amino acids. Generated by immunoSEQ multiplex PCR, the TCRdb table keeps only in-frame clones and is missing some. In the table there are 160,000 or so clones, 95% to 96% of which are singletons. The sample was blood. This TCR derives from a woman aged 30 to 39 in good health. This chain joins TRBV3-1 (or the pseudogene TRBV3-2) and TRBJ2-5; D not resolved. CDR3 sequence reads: CASIEQETQYF. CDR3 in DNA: TGTGCCAGCATTGAGCAAGAGACCCAGTACTTC.